This TCR beta chain was recovered during a study of T cell changes during pregnancy in multiple sclerosis. J gave up 5 bases and V 1 base, and 9 bases lay outside the gene matches. This CDR3 is built from 17 residues. Germline assignment: CDR1 SEHNR and CDR2 FQNEAQ (reference sequence). Assay: immunoSEQ multiplex PCR; the TCRdb copy retains only in-frame clones and omits some. The data show about 40,000 clones, over 75% seen once. The source is a female donor with multiple sclerosis, enrolled in a pregnancy study. The V gene is TRBV7-9, the J gene TRBJ2-5; 11 bases are a match to TRBD2. The sequencing used CD4+ T cells from peripheral blood mononuclear cells, collected in the third trimester of pregnancy. The CDR3 DNA reads as TGTGCCAGCAGCTTAGGGGGACTAGCGGAGGGAATTGAGACCCAGTACTTC. It yields the protein CASSLGGLAEGIETQYF. Complete variable domain (other parts from reference TRBV7-9 and TRBJ2-5): DTGVSQNPRHKITKRGQNVTFRCDPISEHNRLYWYRQTLGQGPEFLTYFQNEAQLEKSRLLSDRFSAERPKGSFSTLEIQRTEQGDSAMYLCASSLGGLAEGIETQYFGPGTRLLVL.